Listed below are T cell receptor beta chains from one sample, sequenced in a study of CD8 T cells in Susac syndrome. MiXCR, applied by TCRdb to the immunoSEQ multiplex PCR reads, yields one record per CDR3 protein. The table has roughly 180,000 distinct CDR3 sequences, over 85% seen once. The sample comprised CD4+ T cells from PBMCs. The receptors originated from a human donor in good health. Both conserved end residues are part of each CDR3. Each record gives: D gene, clone size, J gene, V gene, CDR3 protein, CDR3 DNA. The D gene is left open where the match is weak. For some rows the clone size is stated as once, few or many, or as a class when expanded; others skip it.

D gene: .
clone size: .
J gene: TRBJ2-5
V gene: TRBV20-1
CDR3 protein: CSATLGPQETQYF
CDR3 DNA: TGCAGTGCTACACTAGGGCCTCAAGAGACCCAGTACTTC

D gene: TRBD1
clone size: .
J gene: TRBJ2-5
V gene: TRBV7-9
CDR3 protein: CASSTRRQGPGETQYF
CDR3 DNA: TGTGCCAGCAGCACCCGGCGACAGGGGCCGGGAGAGACCCAGTACTTC

D gene: .
clone size: few
J gene: TRBJ2-3
V gene: TRBV6-1
CDR3 protein: CASRQGADTQYF
CDR3 DNA: TGTGCCAGCCGCCAGGGCGCCGATACGCAGTATTTT

D gene: TRBD1
clone size: once
J gene: TRBJ2-1
V gene: TRBV2
CDR3 protein: CASSSQGVNADEQFF
CDR3 DNA: TGTGCCAGCAGCTCACAGGGGGTAAATGCCGATGAGCAGTTCTTC

D gene: .
clone size: .
J gene: TRBJ1-1
V gene: TRBV27
CDR3 protein: CASGGLGRRNTEAFF
CDR3 DNA: TGTGCCAGCGGGGGATTAGGACGGAGGAACACTGAAGCTTTCTTT

D gene: .
clone size: .
J gene: TRBJ2-3
V gene: TRBV20-1
CDR3 protein: CSASPPGSDTQYF
CDR3 DNA: TGCAGTGCTAGTCCTCCGGGCTCGGATACGCAGTATTTT

D gene: .
clone size: .
J gene: TRBJ2-7
V gene: TRBV6-5
CDR3 protein: CASSYSGRGLGQYF
CDR3 DNA: TGTGCCAGCAGTTACTCCGGACGGGGGTTAGGGCAGTACTTC

D gene: .
clone size: .
J gene: TRBJ2-7
V gene: TRBV6-2/TRBV6-3
CDR3 protein: CASSYLTEQYF
CDR3 DNA: TGTGCCAGCAGTTACTTGACAGAGCAGTACTTC

D gene: .
clone size: .
J gene: TRBJ1-5
V gene: TRBV2
CDR3 protein: CASSADQPQHF
CDR3 DNA: TGTGCCAGCAGTGCAGATCAGCCCCAGCATTTT

D gene: .
clone size: .
J gene: TRBJ1-5
V gene: TRBV30
CDR3 protein: CAYTRGVNQPQHF
CDR3 DNA: TGTGCCTACACCCGAGGGGTCAATCAGCCCCAGCATTTT

D gene: .
clone size: .
J gene: TRBJ1-3
V gene: TRBV3-1
CDR3 protein: CATGRTAGYSGNTIYF
CDR3 DNA: TGTGCCACCGGACGGACCGCGGGTTACTCTGGAAACACCATATATTTT

D gene: .
clone size: .
J gene: TRBJ1-6
V gene: TRBV20-1
CDR3 protein: CSASWVPNSPLHF
CDR3 DNA: TGCAGTGCTAGTTGGGTTCCCAATTCACCCCTCCACTTT

D gene: .
clone size: once
J gene: TRBJ1-5
V gene: TRBV12-3/TRBV12-4
CDR3 protein: CASSLRANQPQHF
CDR3 DNA: TGTGCCAGCAGTTTACGAGCCAATCAGCCCCAGCATTTT

D gene: .
clone size: .
J gene: TRBJ1-2
V gene: TRBV4-3
CDR3 protein: CASSQDIALTTGGYTF
CDR3 DNA: TGCGCCAGCAGCCAAGATATCGCACTAACTACGGGTGGCTACACCTTC

D gene: .
clone size: once
J gene: TRBJ2-7
V gene: TRBV7-2
CDR3 protein: CATRPTDSNEQYF
CDR3 DNA: TGTGCCACCCGCCCCACGGACTCCAACGAGCAGTACTTC

D gene: .
clone size: .
J gene: TRBJ2-7
V gene: TRBV28
CDR3 protein: CASSLPSEGAFEQYF
CDR3 DNA: TGTGCCAGCAGTTTACCCTCGGAAGGGGCATTCGAGCAGTACTTC

D gene: .
clone size: .
J gene: TRBJ1-4
V gene: TRBV20-1
CDR3 protein: CSARDPTKGEKLFF
CDR3 DNA: TGCAGTGCTAGAGATCCCACTAAGGGTGAAAAACTGTTTTTT

D gene: .
clone size: .
J gene: TRBJ1-2
V gene: TRBV12-3/TRBV12-4
CDR3 protein: CASSPDVGGGYTF
CDR3 DNA: TGTGCCAGCAGCCCCGACGTCGGGGGTGGCTACACCTTC

D gene: TRBD2
clone size: .
J gene: TRBJ2-7
V gene: TRBV7-9
CDR3 protein: CASSGTSGDYEQYF
CDR3 DNA: TGTGCCAGCAGCGGGACTAGCGGAGACTACGAGCAGTACTTC

D gene: .
clone size: .
J gene: TRBJ2-3
V gene: TRBV29-1
CDR3 protein: CSVDRAGTDTQYF
CDR3 DNA: TGCAGCGTTGACAGGGCCGGCACAGATACGCAGTATTTT

D gene: .
clone size: .
J gene: TRBJ2-1
V gene: TRBV2
CDR3 protein: CASSEIVGDNEQFF
CDR3 DNA: TGTGCCAGCAGTGAAATAGTGGGGGACAATGAGCAGTTCTTC

D gene: TRBD1
clone size: .
J gene: TRBJ1-2
V gene: TRBV3-1
CDR3 protein: CASSPGTGDYGYTF
CDR3 DNA: TGTGCCAGCAGCCCCGGGACAGGGGACTATGGCTACACCTTC

D gene: .
clone size: .
J gene: TRBJ2-6
V gene: TRBV7-9
CDR3 protein: CASSPGASGANVLTF
CDR3 DNA: TGTGCCAGCAGCCCCGGAGCATCCGGGGCCAACGTCCTGACTTTC

D gene: TRBD1
clone size: .
J gene: TRBJ1-1
V gene: TRBV7-3
CDR3 protein: CASSPYPGQGTEAFF
CDR3 DNA: TGTGCCAGCAGCCCTTACCCAGGACAGGGAACTGAAGCTTTCTTT

D gene: .
clone size: .
J gene: TRBJ1-2
V gene: TRBV19
CDR3 protein: CASSPRTVLYGYTF
CDR3 DNA: TGTGCCAGTAGTCCGCGGACGGTTCTCTATGGCTACACCTTC

D gene: TRBD2
clone size: .
J gene: TRBJ2-3
V gene: TRBV29-1
CDR3 protein: CSVDGTSGTDTQYF
CDR3 DNA: TGCAGCGTTGATGGGACTAGTGGCACAGATACGCAGTATTTT

D gene: .
clone size: .
J gene: TRBJ2-6
V gene: TRBV7-9
CDR3 protein: CASSLVGGANVLTF
CDR3 DNA: TGTGCCAGCAGCTTAGTCGGTGGGGCCAACGTCCTGACTTTC

D gene: TRBD1
clone size: .
J gene: TRBJ1-5
V gene: TRBV12-3/TRBV12-4
CDR3 protein: CASIKTGDTQPQHF
CDR3 DNA: TGTGCCAGCATCAAGACAGGGGACACTCAGCCCCAGCATTTT

D gene: .
clone size: .
J gene: TRBJ1-1
V gene: TRBV5-1
CDR3 protein: CASSPGAGYTEAFF
CDR3 DNA: TGCGCCAGCAGCCCTGGGGCAGGGTACACTGAAGCTTTCTTT

D gene: .
clone size: .
J gene: TRBJ2-3
V gene: TRBV18
CDR3 protein: CASSPTSDTQYF
CDR3 DNA: TGTGCCAGCTCACCAACTTCAGATACGCAGTATTTT

D gene: .
clone size: .
J gene: TRBJ2-7
V gene: TRBV6-6
CDR3 protein: CAIFNTARSYEQYF
CDR3 DNA: TGTGCCATCTTCAACACCGCCCGCTCCTACGAGCAGTACTTC

D gene: TRBD1
clone size: once
J gene: TRBJ2-5
V gene: TRBV5-1
CDR3 protein: CASSSMGQQETQYF
CDR3 DNA: TGCGCCAGCAGCTCCATGGGACAGCAAGAGACCCAGTACTTC

D gene: TRBD1
clone size: .
J gene: TRBJ1-1
V gene: TRBV30
CDR3 protein: CAWSVEGAFAEAFF
CDR3 DNA: TGTGCCTGGAGTGTAGAGGGGGCTTTCGCTGAAGCTTTCTTT

D gene: TRBD1
clone size: .
J gene: TRBJ2-7
V gene: TRBV20-1
CDR3 protein: CSAERQGSPYEQYF
CDR3 DNA: TGCAGTGCTGAACGACAGGGCTCTCCCTACGAGCAGTACTTC

D gene: .
clone size: .
J gene: TRBJ2-5
V gene: TRBV7-9
CDR3 protein: CASSSTGVKETQYF
CDR3 DNA: TGTGCCAGCAGCTCAACGGGGGTGAAAGAGACCCAGTACTTC

D gene: .
clone size: .
J gene: TRBJ1-1
V gene: TRBV29-1
CDR3 protein: CSVEDSGGTEAFF
CDR3 DNA: TGCAGCGTTGAAGATTCGGGGGGCACTGAAGCTTTCTTT

D gene: TRBD2
clone size: .
J gene: TRBJ2-2
V gene: TRBV7-6
CDR3 protein: CASSPTGTSAGELFF
CDR3 DNA: TGTGCCAGCAGCCCCACCGGGACTAGCGCCGGGGAGCTGTTTTTT

D gene: .
clone size: .
J gene: TRBJ2-3
V gene: TRBV3-1
CDR3 protein: CASSRIGSGTQYF
CDR3 DNA: TGTGCCAGCAGCCGAATAGGTAGCGGAACGCAGTATTTT

D gene: TRBD2
clone size: .
J gene: TRBJ2-1
V gene: TRBV20-1
CDR3 protein: CSGALAGGFEQFF
CDR3 DNA: TGCAGTGGCGCTCTAGCGGGGGGCTTTGAGCAGTTCTTC

D gene: TRBD1
clone size: .
J gene: TRBJ2-3
V gene: TRBV15
CDR3 protein: CATHRKGQSTDTQYF
CDR3 DNA: TGTGCCACCCACCGAAAGGGACAGAGCACAGATACGCAGTATTTT

D gene: TRBD2
clone size: .
J gene: TRBJ2-5
V gene: TRBV15
CDR3 protein: CATSRDLLAGRETQYF
CDR3 DNA: TGTGCCACCAGCAGAGACTTGCTAGCGGGCCGAGAGACCCAGTACTTC

D gene: TRBD1
clone size: once
J gene: TRBJ2-1
V gene: TRBV11-2
CDR3 protein: CASSRDRAVAEQFF
CDR3 DNA: TGTGCCAGCAGCCGGGACAGGGCTGTCGCTGAGCAGTTCTTC

D gene: TRBD1
clone size: .
J gene: TRBJ2-7
V gene: TRBV5-1
CDR3 protein: CASASTGTPYEQYF
CDR3 DNA: TGCGCCAGCGCCTCGACAGGGACCCCCTACGAGCAGTACTTC

D gene: TRBD2
clone size: .
J gene: TRBJ2-3
V gene: TRBV13
CDR3 protein: CASSVLAGGSTDTQYF
CDR3 DNA: TGTGCCAGCAGCGTGCTAGCGGGGGGGTCCACAGATACGCAGTATTTT

D gene: .
clone size: .
J gene: TRBJ2-5
V gene: TRBV5-4
CDR3 protein: CASTGTTGETQYF
CDR3 DNA: TGTGCCAGCACGGGAACTACCGGGGAGACCCAGTACTTC

D gene: .
clone size: .
J gene: TRBJ2-7
V gene: TRBV20-1
CDR3 protein: CSAPATGYEQYF
CDR3 DNA: TGCAGTGCACCCGCCACAGGGTACGAGCAGTACTTC

D gene: TRBD2
clone size: .
J gene: TRBJ2-5
V gene: TRBV5-4
CDR3 protein: CASSPGTSGGASETQYF
CDR3 DNA: TGTGCCAGCAGCCCAGGGACTAGCGGGGGGGCATCGGAGACCCAGTACTTC

D gene: .
clone size: .
J gene: TRBJ2-7
V gene: TRBV20-1
CDR3 protein: CSASTPGDEQYF
CDR3 DNA: TGCAGTGCTAGTACCCCGGGGGACGAGCAGTACTTC

D gene: .
clone size: .
J gene: TRBJ2-1
V gene: TRBV29-1
CDR3 protein: CSAMGGEQFF
CDR3 DNA: TGCAGCGCCATGGGCGGTGAGCAGTTCTTC

D gene: TRBD1
clone size: few
J gene: TRBJ2-7
V gene: TRBV29-1
CDR3 protein: CSVTKDRVGEQYF
CDR3 DNA: TGCAGCGTTACAAAAGACAGGGTTGGCGAGCAGTACTTC

D gene: TRBD2
clone size: .
J gene: TRBJ2-3
V gene: TRBV5-4
CDR3 protein: CASSSAGGTYTDTQYF
CDR3 DNA: TGTGCCAGCAGCTCCGCCGGGGGGACCTACACAGATACGCAGTATTTT

D gene: TRBD2
clone size: once
J gene: TRBJ2-5
V gene: TRBV6-2/TRBV6-3
CDR3 protein: CASSPRLAGGPETQYF
CDR3 DNA: TGTGCCAGCAGTCCTAGACTAGCGGGGGGGCCGGAGACCCAGTACTTC

D gene: TRBD2
clone size: .
J gene: TRBJ2-3
V gene: TRBV9
CDR3 protein: CASSWTSGTDTQYF
CDR3 DNA: TGTGCCAGCAGCTGGACTAGCGGCACAGATACGCAGTATTTT

D gene: .
clone size: .
J gene: TRBJ2-7
V gene: TRBV18
CDR3 protein: CASSPEGNEQYF
CDR3 DNA: TGTGCCAGCTCACCAGAGGGGAACGAGCAGTACTTC

D gene: .
clone size: .
J gene: TRBJ2-5
V gene: TRBV29-1
CDR3 protein: CSVDRGIQETQYF
CDR3 DNA: TGCAGCGTTGATCGGGGCATCCAAGAGACCCAGTACTTC

D gene: TRBD1
clone size: once
J gene: TRBJ1-4
V gene: TRBV29-1
CDR3 protein: CSIQGADEKLFF
CDR3 DNA: TGCAGTATACAGGGGGCTGATGAAAAACTGTTTTTT

D gene: .
clone size: .
J gene: TRBJ2-5
V gene: TRBV30
CDR3 protein: CAWQGLKVETQYF
CDR3 DNA: TGTGCCTGGCAGGGACTGAAAGTGGAGACCCAGTACTTC